The source of this TCR beta chain is a study of CD8+ T cells in alopecia areata. Study as a whole: The drug, oral tofacitinib, was given to treated patients at 5 to 10 mg twice daily. Study findings and constraints: Scalp sequencing also captures normal skin's resident alphabeta T cells. Under tofacitinib, numerous expanded lesional clonotypes remained detectable in scalp and blood. Affected lesional scalp, above all in alopecia totalis/universalis, was more clonal than normal scalp.

For this clone: What it recognizes is unknown.

The CDR3 is 14 amino acids. The V gene's germline CDR1 is SEHNR and CDR2 FQNEAQ (reference sequence). Trimming stripped 5 bases from V and 0 bases from J, with 8 bases between. Treatment here: oral pan-JAK inhibitor, 5-10 mg twice daily. cDNA reverse transcribed from extracted RNA served as the sequencing template. Repertoires were generated with immunoSEQ multiplex PCR, while TCRdb's copy carries only in-frame clones and drops some. The sample has 150,000 to 200,000 clones, roughly 60% seen once; the top ten hold approximately 0.97%. This clonotype was obtained from a human donor with alopecia areata. The specimen comprised CD4+ T cells sorted from blood, sampled at week 24, from a patient treated with tofacitinib. The chain carries TRBV7-9 and TRBJ1-5; the D gene is possibly TRBD1 (6 bases). The CDR3 loop reads CASSADSSNQPQHF. CDR3 coding DNA: TGTGCCAGCAGCGCGGACAGTAGCAATCAGCCCCAGCATTTT.